This TCR beta chain was recovered during a study of T cells after posttransplantation cyclophosphamide (TCRdb year 2016). Background for the entire study: T cell repertoire reconstitution was tracked by TRB sequencing after myeloablative bone marrow transplantation in which posttransplantation cyclophosphamide was used as GVHD prophylaxis. Antigen receptor sequencing covered samples from 30 to 45 PTCy-treated patients and some 15 of their related bone marrow donors. Blood from every one of the 30 to 40 PTCy patients who had 1-year posttransplant specimens underwent TRB sequencing. In 3 patients, up to roughly 3 additional blood samples taken between 2 and 5.2 years after transplant also underwent TRB sequencing, as did pretransplant blood from several patients. Because TRA and TRB clonality were tightly correlated in 9 samples, subsequent TCR analyses were focused on TRB only. Public TRB sequences were checked against a database of over 3,600 sequences associated with responses to pathogens, tumor antigens, self-antigens and alloantigens. Summary of the overall study and its limitations: The TRB repertoires of T cells infiltrating skin or GI tract showed only limited overlap with the TRB repertoires of T cells in blood. Donor-recipient similarity was low at 1-2 months but rose over the first year, and later blood repertoires were often dominated by donor CD8+ memory clones. Across roughly 49 patients, TRB clonality was highly associated with recipient CMV seropositivity and CMV reactivation, and diversity in PTCy patients was similar to diversity in CNI/methotrexate controls.

TRB sequencing was run on genomic DNA with either the immunoSEQ assay at survey resolution or the hsTCRB kit. Per the source publication's procedure: The immunoSEQ software handled initial read processing, and the LymphoSeq R package was used for repertoire analyses. Clonality was computed as 1 minus normalized Shannon entropy, and a Gini coefficient was also calculated for each TRB dataset. Phenotypes of unsorted samples were inferred by mapping TRB sequences from sorted subsets of the recipient or donor onto the same recipient's unsorted samples. In its TCRdb copy, this immuneACCESS table keeps in-frame sequences only and misses some clones. Where compared with another copy, unresolved V genes explain less than half of these, and the others have no known cause. V, J and clone size derive from that table, while D and trimming were established from the DNA sequence. The sample records approximately 26,000 clones, none occurring a single time. The biggest ten clones account for approximately 4.4% of the sample.

Germline trimming: 1 base from V, 12 bases from J; junction bases outside gene matches: 15. CDR1 GTSNPN and CDR2 SVGIG were looked up in the germline V gene (reference sequence). The CDR3 sequence holds 15 residues, the cysteine and phenylalanine included. The entry retains the CDR3 DNA only, 45 bases that are in frame from base 1. Related bone marrow donors provided peripheral blood samples on the day of marrow donation. Peripheral blood and bone marrow mononuclear cells were isolated by Ficoll-Hypaque density centrifugation and cryopreserved. This clone was seen repeatedly, ten times or more. This clone's antigen is unknown. The input lacks base qualities; no much larger clone sits a single base away. At the DNA level, this CDR3 is encoded by other sequences in the same sample as well.

The chain uses TRBV30 and TRBJ2-7; 10 bases in between match TRBD2. The material sequenced was PBMCs. The TCR originated in a woman aged 50 to 60 in good health, CMV-negative, and a related stem cell transplant donor. The nucleotide sequence reads TGTGCCTGGAGTGACACTCTGGCTAGCGGGAGAAGGCCGTACTTC. Translated, this is CAWSDTLASGRRPYF.